A selection of T cell receptor beta chains follows, all from one sample in a study of cytomegalovirus exposure and HLA in healthy donors. Clones were sequenced by immunoSEQ multiplex PCR, and TCRdb holds only the in-frame ones, with some missing. This table has around 110,000 clones, about four fifths appearing once. What was sequenced was PBMCs. These receptors all stem from a young man in good health and CMV-seropositive. The CDR3 runs from the conserved cysteine through the conserved F or W. The D gene is left open where the match is weak. Clone size is shown for a subset of rows, as once, few, many or a class of expanded clone.

cdr3_aa cdr3_nt cdr3_length d_call j_call clone_size v_call
CASTNPGGSGANVLTF TGTGCCAGTACCAACCCTGGGGGGTCTGGGGCCAACGTCCTGACTTTC 16 NA TRBJ2-6 NA TRBV19
CASSPGQGLNYGYTF TGTGCCAGCAGTCCCGGACAGGGGCTTAACTATGGCTACACCTTC 15 TRBD1 TRBJ1-2 NA TRBV6-1
CASSLAGTRPGDEQFF TGTGCCAGCAGCTTAGCCGGGACTAGGCCCGGGGATGAGCAGTTCTTC 16 TRBD2 TRBJ2-1 NA TRBV7-2
CASSTTSGAPQETQYF TGTGCCAGCAGCACAACTAGCGGAGCCCCCCAAGAGACCCAGTACTTC 16 TRBD2 TRBJ2-5 few TRBV7-2
CASSFTEGTEAFF TGTGCCAGCAGCTTTACGGAGGGGACTGAAGCTTTCTTT 13 NA TRBJ1-1 NA TRBV5-5
CASSPGFETQYF TGTGCTAGCAGCCCGGGTTTTGAGACCCAGTACTTC 12 NA TRBJ2-5 NA TRBV7-7
CASRRQGGNTGELFF TGTGCCAGCAGACGACAGGGGGGAAACACCGGGGAGCTGTTTTTT 15 TRBD1 TRBJ2-2 once TRBV2
CASSQSPTVREQYF TGCGCCAGCAGCCAATCGCCGACAGTGCGCGAGCAGTACTTC 14 NA TRBJ2-7 NA TRBV4-1
CASSMLAGDTGELFF TGTGCCAGTAGTATGCTAGCGGGGGACACCGGGGAGCTGTTTTTT 15 TRBD2 TRBJ2-2 NA TRBV19
CASSSPRMRGYNEQFF TGTGCCAGCAGCTCTCCCCGTATGCGGGGGTACAATGAGCAGTTCTTC 16 TRBD2 TRBJ2-1 NA TRBV7-9
CASSYGGLNTEAFF TGTGCCAGCAGTTATGGGGGGTTGAACACTGAAGCTTTCTTT 14 NA TRBJ1-1 NA TRBV6-5
CASSPGLAGAHTGELFF TGTGCCAGCAGCCCGGGACTAGCGGGGGCTCACACCGGGGAGCTGTTTTTT 17 TRBD2 TRBJ2-2 NA TRBV9
CASSLIISYEQYF TGTGCCAGCAGCTTAATTATATCCTACGAGCAGTACTTC 13 NA TRBJ2-7 NA TRBV7-2
CASSLDRAYEQYF TGTGCCAGCAGCCTAGACAGGGCCTACGAGCAGTACTTC 13 TRBD1 TRBJ2-7 NA TRBV28
CASSRARPSYNEQFF TGCGCCAGCAGCCGGGCCAGACCTTCCTACAATGAGCAGTTCTTC 15 NA TRBJ2-1 few TRBV4-1
CASSHDPWATGELFF TGCGCCAGCAGCCACGACCCGTGGGCCACCGGGGAGCTGTTTTTT 15 NA TRBJ2-2 NA TRBV4-3
CASSVEEWNYGYTF TGTGCCAGCAGCGTAGAGGAGTGGAACTATGGCTACACCTTC 14 NA TRBJ1-2 NA TRBV9
CASSLVMGMLGSF TGTGCCAGCAGCTTAGTCATGGGGATGCTAGGGAGTTTC 13 NA TRBJ2-7 NA TRBV11-2
CASSFFVTAGAGSYEQYF TGTGCCAGCAGCTTTTTCGTTACAGCGGGGGCCGGATCCTACGAGCAGTACTTC 18 TRBD2 TRBJ2-7 NA TRBV7-2
CASSLTSGRSEQYF TGTGCCAGCAGCCTGACTAGCGGGAGAAGCGAGCAGTACTTC 14 NA TRBJ2-7 NA TRBV21-1
CASSPGLMNTEAFF TGCGCCAGCAGCCCCGGACTCATGAACACTGAAGCTTTCTTT 14 NA TRBJ1-1 NA TRBV5-1
CAWSVRTGNEQYF TGTGCCTGGAGTGTAAGGACAGGGAACGAGCAGTACTTC 13 TRBD1 TRBJ2-7 NA TRBV30
CASSYSTGGVLYEQYF TGTGCCAGCAGTTACTCGACAGGGGGGGTTCTCTACGAGCAGTACTTC 16 TRBD1 TRBJ2-7 NA TRBV6-5
CASSFPGSTDTQYF TGTGCCAGCAGCTTCCCGGGGTCCACAGATACGCAGTATTTT 14 NA TRBJ2-3 NA TRBV5-4
CASSESGTGDGCTF TGTGCCAGCAGTGAATCCGGGACAGGGGATGGCTGCACCTTC 14 TRBD1 TRBJ1-2 NA TRBV25-1
CASSSTSGGTPSYEQYF TGTGCCAGCAGCTCCACTAGCGGGGGGACACCGTCCTACGAGCAGTACTTC 17 TRBD2 TRBJ2-7 few TRBV5-6
CASSQRWGQPISQPQHF TGTGCCAGTAGCCAAAGATGGGGACAGCCGATCAGTCAGCCCCAGCATTTT 17 TRBD1 TRBJ1-5 few TRBV19
CASNGQGSETQYF TGTGCCAGCAATGGACAGGGTTCGGAGACCCAGTACTTC 13 TRBD1 TRBJ2-5 few TRBV2
CASSTRRGWDYGYTF TGTGCCAGCAGTACCCGCCGGGGATGGGACTATGGCTACACCTTC 15 NA TRBJ1-2 once TRBV6-7
CATSRPSGTGVVSSSGYTF TGTGCCACCAGCAGACCTTCCGGGACAGGGGTTGTCTCGTCTAGTGGCTACACCTTC 19 TRBD1 TRBJ1-2 NA TRBV15
CASSPPGDRGPYEQYF TGTGCCAGCTCACCACCCGGGGACAGGGGGCCCTACGAGCAGTACTTC 16 TRBD1 TRBJ2-7 NA TRBV18
CASRRTGFGGYTF TGTGCCAGCAGACGGACAGGGTTCGGTGGCTACACCTTC 13 TRBD1 TRBJ1-2 NA TRBV11-3
CASSSGLEQFF TGTGCCAGCAGCTCCGGACTAGAGCAGTTCTTC 11 NA TRBJ2-1 NA TRBV7-8
CASSLGRYTPEAFF TGTGCCAGCAGCTTAGGCAGGTATACCCCTGAAGCTTTCTTT 14 NA TRBJ1-1 NA TRBV13
CASSSTGTGGGEQYF TGTGCCAGCAGCTCCACCGGGACAGGGGGTGGGGAGCAGTACTTC 15 TRBD1 TRBJ2-7 once TRBV7-6
CASSINLDRANEQYF TGTGCCAGTAGTATTAATTTGGACAGGGCGAACGAGCAGTACTTC 15 TRBD1 TRBJ2-7 NA TRBV19
CASSFRTGRLFF TGTGCCAGCAGCTTCCGGACGGGAAGGCTGTTCTTC 12 NA TRBJ2-1 NA TRBV7-2
CASRGDSMNTEAFF TGTGCCAGCAGGGGGGACAGTATGAACACTGAAGCTTTCTTT 14 TRBD1 TRBJ1-1 NA TRBV2
CASSLASGNTIYF TGTGCCAGCAGCTTGGCCTCTGGAAACACCATATATTTT 13 NA TRBJ1-3 NA TRBV7-2
CASSAGLGAFNEQFF TGTGCCAGCAGCGCGGGACTAGGGGCCTTCAATGAGCAGTTCTTC 15 TRBD2 TRBJ2-1 NA TRBV9
CASSQESGACTEAFF TGTGCCAGCAGCCAAGAGTCAGGGGCGTGCACTGAAGCTTTCTTT 15 NA TRBJ1-1 NA TRBV4-2
CASSQEERSYEQYF TGCGCCAGCAGCCAAGAAGAGCGGTCCTACGAGCAGTACTTC 14 NA TRBJ2-7 NA TRBV4-3
CASSDRLAGGGGELFF TGTGCCAGCAGCGACCGATTAGCGGGAGGGGGCGGGGAGCTGTTTTTT 16 TRBD2 TRBJ2-2 NA TRBV5-4
CASGPEAFF TGTGCCAGCGGCCCCGAAGCTTTCTTT 9 NA TRBJ1-1 NA TRBV28
CASSLGGDEQFF TGTGCCAGCAGCTTAGGCGGGGATGAGCAGTTCTTC 12 NA TRBJ2-1 few TRBV13
CASSELSEGAYEQYF TGTGCCAGCAGTGAACTCAGCGAGGGGGCATACGAGCAGTACTTC 15 TRBD1 TRBJ2-7 NA TRBV6-1
CSVAGGDTEAFF TGCAGCGTTGCAGGGGGTGACACTGAAGCTTTCTTT 12 TRBD1 TRBJ1-1 NA TRBV29-1
CASSLRGRGGYSNQPQHF TGTGCCAGCAGTTTGCGGGGGAGGGGCGGTTATAGCAATCAGCCCCAGCATTTT 18 NA TRBJ1-5 NA TRBV27
CAISEGGTYEQYF TGTGCCATCAGTGAGGGAGGGACCTACGAGCAGTACTTC 13 NA TRBJ2-7 NA TRBV10-3
CASSYGQLTNYGYTF TGTGCCAGCAGTTACGGGCAGCTAACTAACTATGGCTACACCTTC 15 NA TRBJ1-2 NA TRBV6-5
CASSQVSSGNSADTQYF TGCGCCAGCAGCCAAGTATCTAGCGGGAACAGCGCCGATACGCAGTATTTT 17 TRBD2 TRBJ2-3 NA TRBV4-3
CASSLYSGQLNYGYTF TGTGCCAGCTCACTATACTCGGGACAGCTAAACTATGGCTACACCTTC 16 TRBD1 TRBJ1-2 NA TRBV18